The sample holds a few counts of the clone carrying this T cell receptor beta chain. The sample comes from a study of graft-versus-host responses after intestinal transplantation. Stimulators, some 200,000 irradiated and violet-dye-labeled cells, were plated with some 200,000 CFSE-labeled responder cells. Method: immunoSEQ multiplex PCR; TCRdb's copy keeps in-frame clones and lacks some. The sample consists of 20,000 to 25,000 clones, around two fifths of them appearing once. This CDR3 has 15 amino acids. Trimming removed 1 base from V and 3 bases from J; junction bases left unmatched: 5. Germline assignment: CDR1 LNHNV and CDR2 YYDKDF (reference sequence).

The V call is TRBV15, the J call TRBJ2-5; 7 bases align to TRBD1. The specimen was alloreactive CD8+ T cells from a mixed lymphocyte reaction culture, collected before transplantation. Indicated subset: CFSE-low proliferating T cells sorted from approximately six-day pre-transplant mixed lymphocyte reaction (GvH or HvG direction). The TCR originated in a human patient who was an organ donor for intestinal transplantation. The CDR3 nucleotides read TGTGCCACCAGCAGAGGAAACCAGGGGGAAGAGACCCAGTACTTC. Amino acids: CATSRGNQGEETQYF.